Listed here are 7 T cell receptor beta chains from one sample, sequenced in a study of T cells of healthy individuals. TCRdb processed the 5' RACE reads anew with MiXCR; each CDR3 protein has one entry. The data hold about 96,000 distinct CDR3 sequences, with about 16% observed a single time. The receptors shown here come from a human donor in good health.

V is TRBV25-1 and J is TRBJ1-2; 9 nucleotides agree with TRBD1. The CDR3 is 18 amino acids. With V trimmed by 0 bases and J by 11 bases, 19 bases remained unmatched. Per germline, CDR1 MGHDK and CDR2 SYGVNS. In DNA, the CDR3 is TGTGCCAGCAGTGAATATGAGGCCCCCTTTGGGACAGGGTTGAGGTACACCTTC. It translates to CASSEYEAPFGTGLRYTF.

This clonotype has only one observation. The chain is built from TRBV27 and TRBJ2-1; the match to TRBD2 covers 12 bases. This CDR3 has 14 amino acids. The J segment lost 15 bases and the V segment lost 0 bases, leaving 6 bases of the junction unmatched. CDR1 and CDR2 from the germline V gene are MNHEY and SMNVEV (reference sequence). The CDR3 region is CASSLSATSGSMFF. The CDR3 coding sequence is TGTGCCAGCAGTTTATCGGCGACTAGCGGGAGTATGTTCTTC.

The chain links TRBV6-2 or TRBV6-3 to TRBJ2-1, with a possible D match to TRBD2 (6 bases). The germline V gene has CDR1 MNHEY and CDR2 SVGEGT. Trimming removed 5 bases at V and 5 bases at J, with 10 bases between. The CDR3 totals 13 residues. The CDR3 coding sequence is TGTGCCAGCAGTAGGGACTTCCACAATGAGCAGTTCTTC. Residues: CASSRDFHNEQFF.

The chain uses TRBV2 and TRBJ2-7; possible D gene TRBD1, 5 bases. V dropped 3 bases and J dropped 5 bases, with 11 bases sitting between them. This CDR3 has 13 residues. The germline CDR1 and CDR2 sequences are SNHLY and FYNNEI. The CDR3: CASSDRVENEQYF. CDR3 DNA sequence: TGTGCCAGCAGTGACAGGGTCGAAAACGAGCAGTACTTC. Full variable domain (outside the CDR3, taken from reference TRBV2 and TRBJ2-7): EPEVTQTPSHQVTQMGQEVILRCVPISNHLYFYWYRQILGQKVEFLVSFYNNEISEKSEIFDDQFSVERPDGSNFTLKIRSTKLEDSAMYFCASSDRVENEQYFGPGTRLTVT.

The table lists this clonotype with a few counts. This chain connects TRBV4-3 to TRBJ2-7; 7 bases fit TRBD1. This CDR3 is built from 15 residues. V shed 3 bases and J 5 bases; nucleotides not matched to a gene: 10. Per the germline V gene, CDR1 is LGHNA and CDR2 is YSLEER. The CDR3 region has the DNA TGCGCCAGCAGCCAGGGCCTTGACAGGGTTAACGAGCAGTACTTC. The encoded protein is CASSQGLDRVNEQYF.

This clonotype has just a few counts. CDR3 region: CASSQAASFFYNEQFF. The CDR3 DNA is TGTGCCAGCAGCCAAGCGGCTAGTTTTTTCTACAATGAGCAGTTCTTC. The V and J genes are TRBV14 and TRBJ2-1, with D uncertain. The CDR3 covers 16 residues. Trimming removed 1 base from V and 3 bases from J, with 13 bases in between. From germline, CDR1 is SGHDN and CDR2 FVKESK.

The sample holds many counts of this clonotype. The CDR3 protein is CASSPGGGRYEQYF. CDR3 DNA: TGTGCCAGCTCGCCTGGCGGGGGCCGGTACGAGCAGTACTTC. The rearrangement links TRBV18 to TRBJ2-7; D is possibly TRBD2 (7 bases). Trimming shortened V by 6 bases and J by 4 bases, and 16 bases separated the two germline ends. Germline V gene data show CDR1 as KGHSH and CDR2 as LQKENI. The CDR3 spans 14 residues. The whole variable domain, remainder taken from reference TRBV18 and TRBJ2-7, is NAGVMQNPRHLVRRRGQEARLRCSPMKGHSHVYWYRQLPEEGLKFMVYLQKENIIDESGMPKERFSAEFPKEGPSILRIQQVVRGDSAAYFCASSPGGGRYEQYFGPGTRLTVT.